Below, 20 T cell receptor beta chains from the same sample are listed, as sequenced in a study of vaccination and CD4 T cells after COVID-19. The treatment is: 10-day PBMC culture with coronavirus spike peptide pools or control peptides (ViraFEST assay). Their antigens remain unidentified. At the Johns Hopkins FTIC core, DNA taken from cultured CD4+ T cells was sequenced by way of the Oncomine TCR Beta short-read assay. In TCRdb, the PCR reads were re-called with MiXCR into one record per CDR3 protein. The profile shows under 25,000 distinct CDR3 sequences, around 45% of them singletons. Sample: CD4+ T cells from blood, cultured in vitro. All receptors derive from a human donor who had recovered from COVID-19.

The sample holds one count of this clonotype. The rearrangement links TRBV18 to TRBJ2-3, with D perhaps TRBD1 or TRBD2 (6 bases each). Germline V gene lookup returns CDR1 KGHSH and CDR2 LQKENI. CDR3 length: 15 amino acids. V lost 5 bases and J 2 bases, leaving 14 bases between the germline ends. In nucleotides, the CDR3 is TGTGCCAGCTCATCACAGGGACTCAACACAGATACGCAGTATTTT. It specifies CASSSQGLNTDTQYF. The full variable domain, completed using reference TRBV18 and TRBJ2-3, is NAGVMQNPRHLVRRRGQEARLRCSPMKGHSHVYWYRQLPEEGLKFMVYLQKENIIDESGMPKERFSAEFPKEGPSILRIQQVVRGDSAAYFCASSSQGLNTDTQYFGPGTRLTVL.

This clonotype was observed a handful of times. The chain combines TRBV7-2 with TRBJ2-7; TRBD2 aligns across 7 bases. Germline CDR1 and CDR2: SGHTA and FQGNSA. The CDR3 has 13 residues. The junction had 6 bases not matched to a gene; V was cut back by 5 bases and J by 5 bases. The CDR3 DNA reads TGTGCCAGCAGCCCTTGGCGGGAGCACGAGCAGTACTTC. As protein: CASSPWREHEQYF.

The chain uses TRBV5-1 and TRBJ2-5; TRBD1 matches at 9 bases. Germline trimming cut 0 bases from V and 5 bases from J; bases unmatched to any gene: 5. Per germline, CDR1 SGHRS and CDR2 YFSETQ. The CDR3 totals 15 residues. The DNA of the CDR3 is TGCGCCAGCAGCTTGGCTCGGACAGGGGAGGAGACCCAGTACTTC. Residues: CASSLARTGEETQYF.

This clonotype was counted a single time. The chain is built from TRBV11-2 and TRBJ2-5; D is undetermined. Germline V CDR1 and CDR2: SGHAT, FQNNGV. CDR3 size: 13 residues. V lost 0 bases and J 1 base, leaving 3 bases between the germline ends. This CDR3 reads CASSLERQETQYF. The CDR3, as DNA: TGTGCCAGCAGCTTAGAACGCCAAGAGACCCAGTACTTC.

This clonotype was counted a few times. The V call is TRBV19, the J call TRBJ1-2; 9 nucleotides match TRBD1. Germline loops: CDR1 LNHDA, CDR2 SQIVND (reference sequence). V gave up 9 bases and J gave up 7 bases; unmatched junction bases: 6. This CDR3 has 12 amino acids. Here the CDR3 DNA reads TGTGCCAGCGGAGACAGGGGGGTTGGCTACACCTTC. It translates to CASGDRGVGYTF.

The genes are TRBV5-1 and TRBJ2-1; TRBD1 agrees at 7 bases. CDR3 size: 13 residues. After removal of 4 bases from V and 6 bases from J, the junction contained 4 bases not matched to a gene. CDR1 is SGHRS, CDR2 YFSETQ, per germline. The CDR3 region is CASSPGQFNEQFF. CDR3 sequence (DNA): TGCGCCAGCAGCCCGGGACAGTTCAATGAGCAGTTCTTC.

This clonotype showed up just once. This chain uses TRBV5-1 with TRBJ2-1, with D possibly TRBD2 on 6 matching bases. This CDR3 comprises 13 residues. The V end lost 2 bases, the J end lost 13 bases, and 16 bases lay between the germline ends. Looked up from germline, CDR1 is SGHRS and CDR2 is YFSETQ. This chain's CDR3 is CASSFAPSELQFF. DNA for the CDR3: TGCGCCAGCAGCTTTGCCCCTAGCGAGCTACAGTTCTTC.

This clonotype has a handful of counts. This sequence joins TRBV19 and TRBJ2-1, with D maybe TRBD2 (6 bases). V was shortened by 2 bases and J by 8 bases, with 19 bases between the two germline ends. Germline CDR1 LNHDA, CDR2 SQIVND (reference sequence). This CDR3 region has 16 residues. For the CDR3, the DNA is TGTGCCAGTAGTATACAGGGTTGGGGGGTGGTGGATGAGCAGTTCTTC. Translated, it gives CASSIQGWGVVDEQFF.

This rearrangement joins TRBV30 to TRBJ1-4; D is unresolved. Germline loops: CDR1 GTSNPN, CDR2 SVGIG (reference sequence). V was pared by 0 bases and J by 7 bases, with 12 bases between. The CDR3 covers 14 residues. The CDR3 is CAWSVLGSPEKLFF. The CDR3 nucleotides are TGTGCCTGGAGTGTATTGGGCTCCCCTGAAAAACTGTTTTTT. The whole variable domain, filled in from reference TRBV30 and TRBJ1-4, reads SQTIHQWPATLVQPVGSPLSLECTVEGTSNPNLYWYRQAAGRGLQLLFYSVGIGQISSEVPQNLSASRPQDRQFILSSKKLLLSDSGFYLCAWSVLGSPEKLFFGSGTQLSVL.

The V call is TRBV28, the J call TRBJ2-3; D unclear. Trimming pared 1 base from V and 0 bases from J, leaving 8 bases between. Germline V gene sequence: CDR1 MDHEN, CDR2 SYDVKM. The CDR3 sequence is 15 residues long. CDR3: CASSLLAASTDTQYF. The CDR3 bases are TGTGCCAGCAGTTTATTGGCGGCTAGCACAGATACGCAGTATTTT.

This clonotype was detected a few times. The rearrangement links TRBV6-2 or TRBV6-3 to TRBJ2-5; 7 bases line up with TRBD2. The CDR3 sequence is 14 residues long. V lost 6 bases and J lost 5; bases outside the gene matches: 9. Germline loops: CDR1 MNHEY, CDR2 SVGEGT. The CDR3 loop reads CASRPTSLGETQYF. For the CDR3, the DNA is TGTGCCAGCAGGCCGACTAGCCTAGGGGAGACCCAGTACTTC.

The V and J genes are TRBV20-1 and TRBJ1-6; D ambiguous. Trimming took 0 bases from V and 10 from J, leaving 16 bases between them. The germline V gene encodes CDR1 DFQATT and CDR2 SNEGSKA (reference sequence). This CDR3 has 15 residues. CDR3 sequence: CSARDRLGIRSPLHF. The DNA of the CDR3 is TGCAGTGCTAGAGATCGTCTGGGAATTAGGTCACCCCTCCACTTT.

V usage is TRBV5-1 and J usage is TRBJ2-1; 10 bases agree with TRBD1. The CDR3 has 16 amino acids. Germline-derived CDR1 and CDR2 are SGHRS and YFSETQ. V trimming: 0 bases; J trimming: 3 bases; junction bases outside the gene matches: 3. As DNA, the CDR3 is TGCGCCAGCAGCTTGGGACAGGGGGCGGTCTACAATGAGCAGTTCTTC. Translated: CASSLGQGAVYNEQFF.

The chain has TRBV7-8 and TRBJ1-1; D is undetermined. CDR1 is SGHVS and CDR2 is FQNEAQ in the germline V gene. The CDR3 is made up of 12 amino acids. Trimming left V 1 base short and J 3 bases short, with 3 bases between. The CDR3 DNA reads as TGTGCCAGCAGCTTAGGGTACACTGAAGCTTTCTTT. Translating it yields CASSLGYTEAFF. The full variable domain, its missing parts supplied by reference TRBV7-8 and TRBJ1-1, is GAGVSQSPRYKVAKRGQDVALRCDPISGHVSLFWYQQALGQGPEFLTYFQNEAQLDKSGLPSDRFFAERPEGSVSTLKIQRTQQEDSAVYLCASSLGYTEAFFGQGTRLTVV.

The chain is built from TRBV20-1 and TRBJ2-7, with D maybe TRBD2 (6 bases). The CDR3 consists of 13 residues. The V gene lost 3 bases and the J gene lost 0 bases, with 9 bases spanning the gap. Germline V lookup: CDR1 DFQATT, CDR2 SNEGSKA (reference sequence). The CDR3 DNA is TGCAGTGCTAGCGGGAGCAGCTCCTACGAGCAGTACTTC. Protein: CSASGSSSYEQYF.

The chain has TRBV24-1 and TRBJ2-5; D could derive from TRBD1 or TRBD2 (5 bases each). Germline assignment: CDR1 KGHDR and CDR2 SFDVKD. The CDR3 is 17 amino acids. V was pared by 1 base and J by 2 bases, with 16 bases between. DNA for the CDR3: TGTGCCACCAGTGATTTCAGGTCGGTGAGGGGACAAGAGACCCAGTACTTC. This translates into CATSDFRSVRGQETQYF.

The rearrangement joins TRBV20-1 to TRBJ2-1; TRBD2 agrees at 8 bases. J gave up 2 bases and V 1 base, and 7 bases lay outside the gene matches. Germline CDR1 is DFQATT and CDR2 is SNEGSKA (reference sequence). The CDR3 length is 16 residues. The CDR3 region has the DNA TGCAGTGCTAGAGTTAGGACTAGCCCTACCTACAATGAGCAGTTCTTC. It specifies CSARVRTSPTYNEQFF.

This clonotype appeared once. The chain uses TRBV4-1 and TRBJ2-3; tentative D call: TRBD1 (6 bases). This CDR3 comprises 17 residues. V was clipped by 4 bases and J by 5 bases, with 22 bases between them. CDR1 is MGHRA and CDR2 is YSYEKL in the germline V gene. CDR3 amino acids: CASSRGGVASMGDTQYF. The CDR3 nucleotides read TGCGCCAGCAGCCGAGGGGGAGTAGCCTCCATGGGAGATACGCAGTATTTT.

This clonotype was detected only a few times. J is TRBJ1-5 and V is TRBV6-2 or TRBV6-3; 7 bases agree with TRBD1. Germline V CDR1 and CDR2: MNHEY, SVGEGT. There are 16 residues in the CDR3. V trimming: 6 bases; J trimming: 4 bases; junction bases outside the gene matches: 12. CDR3 DNA sequence: TGTGCCAGCAGGGACTTCGACAGGGTTGGGAATCAGCCCCAGCATTTT. This gives the protein CASRDFDRVGNQPQHF.

The CDR3 DNA reads TGCGCCAGCAGCGAGGTCGGCTCCTACGAGCAGTACTTC. It is translated as CASSEVGSYEQYF. This rearrangement joins TRBV5-1 to TRBJ2-7, with D hard to call. This CDR3 has 13 amino acids. Trimming took off 4 bases at V and 0 bases at J, with 8 bases between the two ends. Germline V lookup: CDR1 SGHRS, CDR2 YFSETQ.